This T cell receptor (beta chain) was sequenced during a study of shared clonotypes between healthy human individuals. Samples underwent the assay at deep level. Each cell subset's genomic DNA was divided evenly among several immunoSEQ plates. Method: immunoSEQ multiplex PCR; TCRdb's copy keeps in-frame clones and lacks some. In the table there are 2 million to 2.5 million clones, 90% to 97% of which are singletons. In germline, CDR1 is MNHNY, CDR2 SVGAGI (reference sequence). V dropped 7 bases and J dropped 0 bases, with 11 bases sitting between them. The CDR3 has 14 amino acids. The chain carries TRBV6-6 and TRBJ2-3, with D possibly being TRBD2 (5 bases). The clonotype comes from a man between 18 and 35 years old in good health. The sequenced sample was naive CD4+ T cells sorted from blood. Noted subset: CD45RA+ positively selected. CDR3 nucleotide sequence: TGTGCCAGCACGCGCGGGCTTAGCACAGATACGCAGTATTTT. This translates into CASTRGLSTDTQYF.